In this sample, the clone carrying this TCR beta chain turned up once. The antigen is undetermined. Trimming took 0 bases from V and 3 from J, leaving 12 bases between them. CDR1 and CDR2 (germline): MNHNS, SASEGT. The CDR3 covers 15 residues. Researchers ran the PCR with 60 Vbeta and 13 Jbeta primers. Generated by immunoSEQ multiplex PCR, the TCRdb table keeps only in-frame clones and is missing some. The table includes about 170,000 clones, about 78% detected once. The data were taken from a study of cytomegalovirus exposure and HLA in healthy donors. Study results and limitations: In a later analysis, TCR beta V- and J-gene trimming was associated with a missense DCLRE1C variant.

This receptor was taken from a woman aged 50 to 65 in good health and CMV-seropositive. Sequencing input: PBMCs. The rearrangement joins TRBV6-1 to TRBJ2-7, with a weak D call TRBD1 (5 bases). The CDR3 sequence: CASSEAMTAIYEQYF. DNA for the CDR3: TGTGCCAGCAGTGAAGCTATGACAGCCATCTACGAGCAGTACTTC.